A single sample is the source of the 7 T cell receptor beta chains below, sequenced in a study of blood T cell repertoires in COVID-19. Assay: immunoSEQ multiplex PCR; the TCRdb copy retains only in-frame clones and omits some. The table shows 250,000 or so clones, with roughly 87% occurring only once. Input material: PBMCs or T cells enriched from blood (not recorded which). The receptors were sampled from a woman aged 25-40 years with acute COVID-19.

The chain employs TRBV9 and TRBJ2-7, with D perhaps TRBD2 (6 bases). The germline gives CDR1 SGDLS, CDR2 YYNGEE. The CDR3 is 15 amino acids. Trimming cost V 0 bases and J 0 bases, with 10 bases left between them. The CDR3 DNA sequence: TGTGCCAGCAGCGTAGGTGAGGGACTCTCCTACGAGCAGTACTTC. Protein product: CASSVGEGLSYEQYF.

To note about this clone: The sample holds other DNA sequences that translate to the same CDR3. The rearrangement uses TRBV29-1 and TRBJ1-1, with D possibly being TRBD1 (5 bases). V lost 4 bases, J lost 1 base, and 7 bases lay in between. Germline lookup yields CDR1 SQVTM and CDR2 ANQGSEA. The CDR3 sequence is 12 residues long. DNA for the CDR3: TGCAGCGTTGGGGGGGGGAACACTGAAGCTTTCTTT. This sequence encodes CSVGGGNTEAFF. The variable domain in full, completed from reference TRBV29-1 and TRBJ1-1, reads SAVISQKPSRDICQRGTSLTIQCQVDSQVTMMFWYRQQPGQSLTLIATANQGSEATYESGFVIDKFPISRPNLTFSTLTVSNMSPEDSSIYLCSVGGGNTEAFFGQGTRLTVV.

The rearrangement uses TRBV2 and TRBJ1-2; D is ambiguous. Looked up from germline, CDR1 is SNHLY and CDR2 is FYNNEI. This CDR3 spans 15 amino acids. V lost 5 bases and J lost 4, with 17 bases in between. The CDR3 region is CASSPAAGVLYGYTF. The DNA for the CDR3 is TGTGCCAGCAGTCCCGCCGCGGGAGTCCTCTATGGCTACACCTTC.

In its sample, this clone was seen once. The V gene is TRBV6-2 or TRBV6-3, the J gene TRBJ2-5, with TRBD1 matching 7 bases. Germline lookup yields CDR1 MNHEY and CDR2 SVGEGT. The junction had 4 bases not matched to a gene; V was cut back by 1 base and J by 5 bases. This CDR3 has 14 residues. DNA of the CDR3: TGTGCCAGCAGTTACTGGACAGGTTCGGAGACCCAGTACTTC. Translation gives CASSYWTGSETQYF.

The gene calls are TRBV11-1 and TRBJ2-2; D is perhaps TRBD1 (6 bases). Germline CDR1 reads SGHAT; CDR2 reads FQDESV (reference sequence). V was cut by 1 base and J by 1 base, with 7 bases left in between. The CDR3 is 15 residues long. CDR3 DNA: TGTGCCAGCAGCTTAGAGGGACAGAACACCGGGGAGCTGTTTTTT. Translated, it gives CASSLEGQNTGELFF.

This clone was recorded once. This chain uses TRBV5-5 with TRBJ2-3; TRBD2 agrees at 7 bases. Trimming removed 1 base from V and 2 bases from J; junction bases left unmatched: 16. Germline CDR1 is SGHKS and CDR2 is YYEKEE (reference sequence). The length of the CDR3 is 19 residues. The DNA for the CDR3 is TGTGCCAGCAGCTTGTACTGGTCGATCAGGACTAGTAACACAGATACGCAGTATTTT. This sequence encodes CASSLYWSIRTSNTDTQYF. The variable domain in full, with the rest retrieved from reference TRBV5-5 and TRBJ2-3, is DAGVTQSPTHLIKTRGQQVTLRCSPISGHKSVSWYQQVLGQGPQFIFQYYEKEERGRGNFPDRFSARQFPNYSSELNVNALLLGDSALYLCASSLYWSIRTSNTDTQYFGPGTRLTVL.

The V gene is TRBV11-2, the J gene TRBJ2-3, with 8 bases that match TRBD2. CDR3 length equals 13 residues. Germline CDR1 SGHAT, CDR2 FQNNGV. V lost 8 bases and J lost 3; bases outside the gene matches: 4. The CDR3 region is CASGGGHTDTQYF. The CDR3 DNA reads TGTGCCAGCGGCGGGGGGCATACAGATACGCAGTATTTT.